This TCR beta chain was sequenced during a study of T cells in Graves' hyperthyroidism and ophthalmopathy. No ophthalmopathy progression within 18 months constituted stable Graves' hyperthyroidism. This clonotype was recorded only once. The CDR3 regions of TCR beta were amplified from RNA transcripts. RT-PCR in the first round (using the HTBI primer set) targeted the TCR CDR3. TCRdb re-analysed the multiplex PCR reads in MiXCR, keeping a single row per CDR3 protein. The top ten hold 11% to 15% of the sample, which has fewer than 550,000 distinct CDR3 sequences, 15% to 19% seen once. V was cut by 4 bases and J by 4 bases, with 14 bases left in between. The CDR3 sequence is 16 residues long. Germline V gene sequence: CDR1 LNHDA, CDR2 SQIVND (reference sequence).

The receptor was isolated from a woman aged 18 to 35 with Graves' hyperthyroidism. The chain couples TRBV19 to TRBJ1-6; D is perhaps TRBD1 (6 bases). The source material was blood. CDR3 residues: CASSTGHRAYNSPLHF. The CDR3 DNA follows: TGTGCCAGTAGTACGGGACACCGGGCATATAATTCACCCCTCCACTTT.